These T cell receptor beta chains were read from a single sample in a study of regulatory T cells in long-lasting Graves disease. A single record per CDR3 protein comes from TCRdb applying MiXCR to the multiplex PCR reads. The sample yields over 500,000 distinct CDR3 sequences, less than 20% seen once. These data are also associated with another study on T cells in Graves' hyperthyroidism and ophthalmopathy.

Source: peripheral blood mononuclear cells (PBMCs), taken at new diagnosis, from a patient treated with antithyroid drugs. All receptors come from a woman in her thirties with Graves disease. The CDR3 runs from the conserved cysteine through the conserved F or W. The D gene is left open where the match is weak. Expanded clones get a size class; other rows say once, few or many, or leave the size out.

abundance	v_gene	len	d_gene	j_gene	CDR3aa	CDR3nt
NA	TRBV6-2/TRBV6-3	16	TRBD1	TRBJ2-7	CASSKSLTGIVVEQYF	TGTGCCAGCAGTAAATCTCTGACAGGGATAGTGGTCGAGCAGTACTTC
many	TRBV20-1	14	NA	TRBJ2-1	CSAMTSSTYNEQFF	TGCAGTGCCATGACTTCTTCCACTTACAATGAGCAGTTCTTC
many	TRBV10-2	13	TRBD1	TRBJ1-1	CASTGQANTEAFF	TGCGCCAGCACCGGACAGGCGAACACTGAAGCTTTCTTT
many	TRBV5-1	16	TRBD1	TRBJ1-2	CASSLGQGISPYGYTF	TGCGCCAGCAGCTTGGGACAGGGGATATCCCCCTATGGCTACACCTTC
NA	TRBV9	15	NA	TRBJ2-2	CASSPRSTGTGELFF	TGTGCCAGCAGCCCACGGAGTACGGGGACCGGGGAGCTGTTTTTT
NA	TRBV5-1	13	NA	TRBJ2-5	CASSLEPAQTQYF	TGCGCCAGCAGCTTGGAACCGGCCCAGACCCAGTACTTC
NA	TRBV20-1	18	NA	TRBJ1-2	CSARAGWGQGTSNYGYTF	TGCAGTGCTAGGGCTGGTTGGGGACAAGGGACTTCTAACTATGGCTACACCTTC
few	TRBV18	14	NA	TRBJ2-5	CASSLKSGAETQYF	TGTGCCAGCTCACTGAAGAGCGGAGCAGAGACCCAGTACTTC
many	TRBV7-2	15	NA	TRBJ2-5	CASSLALLGGETQYF	TGTGCCAGCAGCTTAGCGCTTTTGGGGGGCGAGACCCAGTACTTC
NA	TRBV7-9	16	NA	TRBJ2-4	CASSPQGGQTKNIQYF	TGTGCCAGCAGCCCCCAGGGGGGCCAAACCAAAAACATTCAGTACTTC
few	TRBV30	12	NA	TRBJ2-7	CAWSAGDNEQYF	TGTGCCTGGAGTGCTGGGGATAACGAGCAGTACTTC
NA	TRBV5-1	16	TRBD2	TRBJ2-3	CASSTFGREGTDTQYF	TGCGCCAGCAGCACCTTCGGGCGGGAGGGAACAGATACGCAGTATTTT
few	TRBV2	11	NA	TRBJ2-7	CAGSESLEQYF	TGTGCCGGCAGTGAATCTCTTGAGCAGTACTTC
NA	TRBV10-3	13	TRBD2	TRBJ2-1	CAISGLADNEQFF	TGTGCCATCTCGGGACTAGCGGACAATGAGCAGTTCTTC
many	TRBV27	15	TRBD2	TRBJ2-3	CASSPFAGGQDTQYF	TGTGCCAGCAGTCCCTTCGCGGGAGGGCAAGATACGCAGTATTTT
many	TRBV28	16	NA	TRBJ1-5	CASSPAGALMGQPQHF	TGTGCCAGCAGTCCTGCCGGGGCATTGATGGGTCAGCCCCAGCATTTT
many	TRBV3-1	14	TRBD2	TRBJ2-7	CASSLGLVGYEQYF	TGTGCCAGCAGCCTGGGACTAGTGGGCTACGAGCAGTACTTC
NA	TRBV12-3/TRBV12-4	12	NA	TRBJ2-1	CASSSLGYEQFF	TGTGCCAGCAGTTCCTTAGGCTATGAGCAGTTCTTC
many	TRBV29-1	14	TRBD2	TRBJ2-5	CSVVPSGSLETQYF	TGCAGCGTTGTTCCTAGCGGGAGTCTAGAGACCCAGTACTTC
few	TRBV6-1	16	NA	TRBJ1-4	CASSVFEGGEREKLFF	TGTGCCAGCAGTGTTTTCGAGGGCGGTGAGCGTGAAAAACTGTTTTTT
few	TRBV28	16	TRBD2	TRBJ2-1	CASTRMAGGRNNEQFF	TGTGCCAGCACACGGATGGCGGGAGGGCGCAACAATGAGCAGTTCTTC
many	TRBV27	13	NA	TRBJ1-2	CASSGDITRGYTF	TGTGCCAGCAGTGGGGACATCACTCGTGGCTACACCTTC
few	TRBV5-1	16	TRBD1	TRBJ2-3	CASSLGQGTQTDTQYF	TGCGCCAGCAGCTTGGGACAGGGCACCCAAACAGATACGCAGTATTTT
NA	TRBV30	14	NA	TRBJ1-1	CAWTDVGVGGEAFF	TGTGCCTGGACCGACGTGGGTGTGGGCGGTGAAGCTTTCTTT
NA	TRBV6-1	14	NA	TRBJ1-6	CASSDGDGHSPLHF	TGTGCCAGCAGTGATGGGGATGGACATTCACCCCTCCACTTT
NA	TRBV19	18	NA	TRBJ1-2	CASRIRAKSPQSQDGYTF	TGTGCCAGTCGAATCAGGGCCAAAAGTCCCCAAAGTCAAGATGGCTACACCTTC
NA	TRBV5-1	15	NA	TRBJ2-3	CASSFVTPFTDTQYF	TGCGCCAGCAGCTTCGTGACTCCTTTCACAGATACGCAGTATTTT
many	TRBV7-2	17	NA	TRBJ1-5	CASSRKEKAGLGQPQHF	TGTGCCAGCAGCCGAAAAGAAAAAGCGGGGCTGGGTCAGCCCCAGCATTTT
NA	TRBV27	16	TRBD1	TRBJ2-1	CATKGRDRGRYNEQFF	TGTGCCACCAAAGGGAGGGACAGGGGGCGGTACAATGAGCAGTTCTTC
NA	TRBV28	13	NA	TRBJ1-6	CASISSYNSPLHF	TGTGCCAGCATCAGCTCCTATAATTCACCCCTCCACTTT
many	TRBV2	16	TRBD1	TRBJ2-2	CASSGLQQGALGELFF	TGTGCCAGCAGTGGTTTGCAACAGGGGGCTTTGGGGGAGCTGTTTTTT
NA	TRBV18	20	NA	TRBJ2-4	CASSPRAGAHRTLAKNIQYF	TGTGCCAGCTCACCACGGGCAGGGGCCCATCGGACCCTAGCCAAAAACATTCAGTACTTC
few	TRBV20-1	14	NA	TRBJ2-1	CSADLSQLRNEQFF	TGCAGTGCTGATCTTTCTCAGTTACGGAATGAGCAGTTCTTC
NA	TRBV6-1	13	NA	TRBJ1-6	CASSKTVDSPLHF	TGTGCCAGCAGCAAGACAGTGGACTCACCCCTCCACTTT
NA	TRBV5-4	16	TRBD2	TRBJ2-1	CATVGTSGDSYNEQFF	TGTGCCACCGTAGGGACTAGCGGGGATTCCTACAATGAGCAGTTCTTC
many	TRBV2	12	NA	TRBJ2-7	CASSSHSYEQYF	TGTGCCAGCAGTTCCCACTCCTACGAGCAGTACTTC
many	TRBV3-1	16	NA	TRBJ2-7	CASSQGDSVLTYEQYF	TGTGCCAGCAGCCAAGGGGATAGCGTCCTCACCTACGAGCAGTACTTC
few	TRBV10-3	17	TRBD1	TRBJ2-1	CAIRGTGEDVSYNEQFF	TGTGCCATCAGGGGGACAGGGGAAGACGTTTCCTACAATGAGCAGTTCTTC
NA	TRBV20-1	13	NA	TRBJ1-2	CSAQFMGAYGYTF	TGCAGTGCCCAGTTCATGGGTGCCTATGGCTACACCTTC
many	TRBV20-1	12	NA	TRBJ2-1	CSAESAFNEQFF	TGCAGTGCTGAGTCGGCGTTCAATGAGCAGTTCTTC
NA	TRBV3-1	14	NA	TRBJ2-7	CDSSLSVRHYEQYF	TGTGACAGCAGCCTCTCGGTGAGGCACTACGAGCAGTACTTC
many	TRBV12-3/TRBV12-4	13	NA	TRBJ1-1	CASSPQIQTEAFF	TGTGCCAGCAGCCCCCAGATACAGACTGAAGCTTTCTTT
many	TRBV11-1	15	NA	TRBJ1-1	CASSLAGGGGTEAFF	TGTGCCAGCAGCTTGGCGGGAGGGGGTGGCACTGAAGCTTTCTTT
few	TRBV9	13	NA	TRBJ1-1	CASSVGTAKEAFF	TGTGCCAGCAGCGTAGGGACAGCCAAGGAAGCTTTCTTT
NA	TRBV27	12	NA	TRBJ2-2	CASSLKTGELFF	TGTGCCAGCAGTTTAAAAACCGGGGAGCTGTTTTTT
many	TRBV12-3/TRBV12-4	13	NA	TRBJ2-3	CASIHRLTDTQYF	TGTGCCAGCATCCACCGTCTCACAGATACGCAGTATTTT
many	TRBV27	14	NA	TRBJ2-5	CASSLGRAYETQYF	TGTGCCAGCAGTCTCGGCAGGGCTTATGAGACCCAGTACTTC
NA	TRBV19	14	NA	TRBJ2-7	CASSSRASSYEQYF	TGTGCCAGTAGTTCCCGGGCGAGCTCCTACGAGCAGTACTTC
NA	TRBV12-5	12	NA	TRBJ2-5	CASLYDQETQYF	TGTGCTAGCCTGTACGACCAAGAGACCCAGTACTTC